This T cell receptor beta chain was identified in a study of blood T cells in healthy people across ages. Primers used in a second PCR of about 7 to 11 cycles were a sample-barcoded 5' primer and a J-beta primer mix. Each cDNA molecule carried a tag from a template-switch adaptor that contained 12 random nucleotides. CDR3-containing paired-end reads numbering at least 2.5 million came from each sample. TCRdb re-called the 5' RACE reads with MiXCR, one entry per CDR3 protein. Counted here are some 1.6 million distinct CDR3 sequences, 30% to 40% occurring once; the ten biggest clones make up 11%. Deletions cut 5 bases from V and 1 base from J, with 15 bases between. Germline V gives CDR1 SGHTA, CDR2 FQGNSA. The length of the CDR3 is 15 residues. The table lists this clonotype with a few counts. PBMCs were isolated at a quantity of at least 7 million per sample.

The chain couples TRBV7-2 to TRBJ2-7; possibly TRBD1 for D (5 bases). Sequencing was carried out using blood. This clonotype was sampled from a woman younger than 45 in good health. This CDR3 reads CASSTPGRASYEQYF. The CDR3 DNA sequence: TGTGCCAGCAGCACACCGGGCAGGGCGTCCTACGAGCAGTACTTC. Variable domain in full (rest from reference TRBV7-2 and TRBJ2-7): GAGVSQSPSNKVTEKGKDVELRCDPISGHTALYWYRQSLGQGLEFLIYFQGNSAPDKSGLPSDRFSAERTGGSVSTLTIQRTQQEDSAVYLCASSTPGRASYEQYFGPGTRLTVT.